The T cell receptor (beta chain) under discussion was sequenced for a study of T-cell memory formation after mild COVID-19. The CDR3 sequence is 15 residues long. Germline V gene data show CDR1 as LGHNA and CDR2 as YNFKEQ. Trimming took 1 base from V and 5 from J; bases not matched to a gene: 7. TCRdb passed the 5' RACE reads through MiXCR, listing each CDR3 protein once. The sample carries 150,000 to 200,000 distinct CDR3 sequences, approximately 10% recorded once. This clonotype appeared a few times. The chain joins TRBV4-2 to TRBJ2-5, with TRBD2 identical over 7 bases. The receptor comes from a young man who had mild COVID-19 (a few samples of this study predate the infection). Cell type and time point are not known. The sample was PBMCs or a T cell subset sorted from them (not recorded which). The CDR3 DNA sequence: TGTGCCAGCAGCCAAGTGGGGGGGGGTACGGAGACCCAGTACTTC. Amino acids: CASSQVGGGTETQYF.